A selection of T cell receptor beta chains follows, all from one sample in a study of blood T cell repertoires in COVID-19. Sequencing was performed with immunoSEQ multiplex PCR; in TCRdb, only in-frame clones are kept and a portion is missing. Here the sample spans a few thousand clones, more than 70% being singletons. The sequenced sample was peripheral blood. The source of these receptors is an elderly woman with acute or convalescent COVID-19. Each CDR3 is given with its conserved first and last residue. A D gene is named only where the DNA matches it firmly. Clone size is shown for a subset of rows, as once, few, many or a class of expanded clone.

j_gene: TRBJ2-3; d_gene: TRBD2; v_gene: TRBV11-3; abundance: -; CDR3nt: TGTGCCAGCAGTGGGTCTAGCGGGGCTACAGATACGCAGTATTTT; CDR3aa: CASSGSSGATDTQYF
j_gene: TRBJ2-7; d_gene: -; v_gene: TRBV5-6; abundance: -; CDR3nt: TGTGCCAGCAGCTTGTACTACGAGCAGTACTTC; CDR3aa: CASSLYYEQYF
j_gene: TRBJ2-5; d_gene: TRBD1; v_gene: TRBV27; abundance: -; CDR3nt: TGTGCCAGCAGTCCCCACGACAGGGGAGAGACCCAGTACTTC; CDR3aa: CASSPHDRGETQYF
j_gene: TRBJ1-1; d_gene: TRBD1; v_gene: TRBV7-9; abundance: once; CDR3nt: TGTGCCAGCAGCAGAGACAGGGAGGACACTGAAGCTTTCTTT; CDR3aa: CASSRDREDTEAFF
j_gene: TRBJ2-7; d_gene: TRBD1; v_gene: TRBV29-1; abundance: -; CDR3nt: TGCAGCGTGCGGCCGGGACAGGGAACCTACGAGCAGTACTTC; CDR3aa: CSVRPGQGTYEQYF
j_gene: TRBJ1-5; d_gene: -; v_gene: TRBV9; abundance: few; CDR3nt: TGTGCCAGCGGACGGGGGGGCTACAATCAGCCCCAGCATTTT; CDR3aa: CASGRGGYNQPQHF
j_gene: TRBJ1-2; d_gene: -; v_gene: TRBV3-1/TRBV3-2; abundance: -; CDR3nt: TGTGCCAGCAGCCAAGGAACTCATGGCTACACCTTC; CDR3aa: CASSQGTHGYTF
j_gene: TRBJ1-5; d_gene: -; v_gene: TRBV2; abundance: -; CDR3nt: TGTGCCAGCAGTGAAGGTCAGGGCGGAATTCAGCCCCAGCATTTT; CDR3aa: CASSEGQGGIQPQHF
j_gene: TRBJ1-6; d_gene: -; v_gene: TRBV2; abundance: once; CDR3nt: TGTGCCAGCAGTGAAGTGGGCGATAATTCACCCCTCCACTTT; CDR3aa: CASSEVGDNSPLHF
j_gene: TRBJ1-5; d_gene: TRBD1; v_gene: TRBV6-5; abundance: few; CDR3nt: TGTGCCAGCACCGGGACAGGGGCTAGCAATCAGCCCCAGCATTTT; CDR3aa: CASTGTGASNQPQHF
j_gene: TRBJ1-2; d_gene: -; v_gene: TRBV7-8; abundance: -; CDR3nt: TGTGCCAGCAGCAAGGAGGGGTACGGATCTAACTATGGCTACACCTTC; CDR3aa: CASSKEGYGSNYGYTF
j_gene: TRBJ1-2; d_gene: -; v_gene: TRBV29-1; abundance: -; CDR3nt: TGCGGCGGCGGGGGTTCCAACTATGGCTACACCTTC; CDR3aa: CGGGGSNYGYTF
j_gene: TRBJ2-7; d_gene: TRBD1; v_gene: TRBV5-4; abundance: -; CDR3nt: TGTGCCAGCAGCGCCGGACAGGGGAGCTCCTACGAGCAGTACTTC; CDR3aa: CASSAGQGSSYEQYF
j_gene: TRBJ1-1; d_gene: TRBD1; v_gene: TRBV4-2; abundance: -; CDR3nt: TGTGCCAGCAGCCAAGATCCGGGACAGGTCTTAAACGCTTTCTTT; CDR3aa: CASSQDPGQVLNAFF
j_gene: TRBJ2-1; d_gene: TRBD2; v_gene: TRBV10-3; abundance: -; CDR3nt: TGTGCCGCCCGACTAGCGGAGATACGACAGGAGCAGTTCTTC; CDR3aa: CAARLAEIRQEQFF
j_gene: TRBJ2-1; d_gene: TRBD1; v_gene: TRBV6-2/TRBV6-3; abundance: -; CDR3nt: TGTGCCAGCAGCGGGACAGGGGGTACCCATGAGCAGTTCTTC; CDR3aa: CASSGTGGTHEQFF
j_gene: TRBJ1-2; d_gene: -; v_gene: TRBV11-3; abundance: -; CDR3nt: TGTGCCAGCAGCTCCCAGGAGGGATCTGGCTACACCTTC; CDR3aa: CASSSQEGSGYTF